This T cell receptor beta chain was obtained from a study of shared clonotypes between healthy human individuals. Study conclusions and caveats: Memory subsets had estimated richness that was generally smaller than that of naive subsets.

The ends lost 3 bases at V and 3 bases at J; junction bases unmatched: 1. The CDR3 loop spans 15 amino acids. Germline assignment: CDR1 SGHAT and CDR2 FQNNGV. This clone has only a few counts. Its specificity is not known. Other DNA sequences in this specimen translate into the identical CDR3. The method was immunoSEQ multiplex PCR; TCRdb's version includes in-frame clones alone and lacks a portion of them. Of 2 million to 2.5 million clones listed, almost 96% were seen once; the top ten hold less than 0.15%. The rearrangement links TRBV11-2 to TRBJ2-7; 14 nucleotides line up with TRBD2. The sample consisted of naive CD4+ T cells sorted from blood. The subset was: CD45RA+ positively selected. The TCR comes from a man aged 18 to 35 in good health. CDR3 in amino acids: CASSLGLAGVYEQYF. The CDR3 coding sequence is TGTGCCAGCAGCTTGGGACTAGCGGGAGTCTACGAGCAGTACTTC.